Listed here are 27 T cell receptor beta chains from one sample, sequenced in a study of CD8+ T cells in alopecia areata. Extracted RNA was reverse transcribed into cDNA, the sequencing template. Generated by immunoSEQ multiplex PCR, the TCRdb table keeps only in-frame clones and is missing some. The top ten hold about 6.3% of the sample, which has 150,000 or so clones, around 50% seen once. The material sequenced was CD4+ T cells sorted from blood. Receptor source: a human donor with alopecia areata.

This clone has a handful of counts. This sequence joins TRBV29-1 and TRBJ1-1; D might be TRBD1 (6 bases). This CDR3 is 13 amino acids long. Trimming took 3 bases from V and 7 from J, leaving 15 bases between them. Germline V gives CDR1 SQVTM, CDR2 ANQGSEA. CDR3 loop: CSVEGTLGDEAFF. CDR3 coding DNA: TGCAGCGTTGAGGGGACACTCGGGGATGAAGCTTTCTTT.

The sample holds a few counts of this clone. The V and J genes are TRBV29-1 and TRBJ1-2, with D possibly matching TRBD1 (6 bases). The V gene lost 6 bases and the J gene lost 3 bases, with 8 bases spanning the gap. Germline V gene sequence: CDR1 SQVTM, CDR2 ANQGSEA. The CDR3 covers 11 residues. CDR3 in amino acids: CSVKGDYGYTF. Written as DNA, the CDR3 is TGCAGCGTCAAGGGGGACTATGGCTACACCTTC.

This clone turned up a few times. The V and J genes are TRBV28 and TRBJ2-1; D is perhaps TRBD1 (5 bases). Germline CDR1 MDHEN, CDR2 SYDVKM. V was clipped by 3 bases and J by 8 bases, with 11 bases between them. There are 13 residues in the CDR3. This chain's CDR3 is CASSLARADEQFF. CDR3 in DNA: TGTGCCAGCAGTTTGGCCAGGGCGGATGAGCAGTTCTTC.

The chain joins TRBV5-1 to TRBJ2-2; 8 bases map to TRBD2. Germline loops: CDR1 SGHRS, CDR2 YFSETQ. J was trimmed by 2 bases and V by 4 bases; bases with no gene match: 7. There are 16 residues in the CDR3. Here the CDR3 reads CASSPRTSSNTGELFF. The DNA for the CDR3 is TGCGCCAGCAGCCCCCGGACTAGCAGTAACACCGGGGAGCTGTTTTTT.

The chain carries TRBV4-1 and TRBJ2-3; 10 bases are a match to TRBD2. From germline, CDR1 is MGHRA and CDR2 YSYEKL. The V segment lost 0 bases and the J segment 0 bases; nucleotides outside the gene matches: 3. CDR3 length equals 17 residues. The CDR3 spells CASSQDRTSGSTDTQYF. The CDR3 bases are TGCGCCAGCAGCCAAGATCGGACTAGCGGCAGCACAGATACGCAGTATTTT.

V usage is TRBV6-5 and J usage is TRBJ2-7; D possibly uses TRBD1 or TRBD2 (5 bases each). Trimming shortened V by 0 bases and J by 5 bases, and 14 bases separated the two germline ends. CDR1 and CDR2 from the germline V gene are MNHEY and SVGAGI. This CDR3 comprises 15 residues. CDR3 bases: TGTGCCAGCAGTTACTCGCCAGGGACCGTGAACGAGCAGTACTTC. Translated, it gives CASSYSPGTVNEQYF.

This clone was recorded a few times. The chain links TRBV29-1 to TRBJ1-1; TRBD1 might be the D (5 bases). Trimming pared 6 bases from V and 5 bases from J, leaving 16 bases between. Germline V gene sequence: CDR1 SQVTM, CDR2 ANQGSEA. The CDR3 runs to 13 residues. The CDR3 sequence: CSVSRALGTEAFF. As DNA, the CDR3 is TGCAGCGTCTCCAGGGCCCTCGGAACTGAAGCTTTCTTT.

The gene calls are TRBV5-1 and TRBJ1-1; 7 bases fit TRBD1. The CDR3 totals 17 residues. Germline V CDR1 and CDR2: SGHRS, YFSETQ. V shed 0 bases and J 9 bases; nucleotides not matched to a gene: 17. Here the CDR3 DNA reads TGCGCCAGCAGCTTGGGAAACCCTCAGGGACAGACAATCAAAGCTTTCTTT. It encodes CASSLGNPQGQTIKAFF.

The rearrangement joins TRBV27 to TRBJ2-7, with 8 positions matching TRBD1. Germline CDR1 is MNHEY and CDR2 is SMNVEV (reference sequence). V trimming: 5 bases; J trimming: 5 bases; junction bases outside the gene matches: 5. CDR3 length: 13 residues. Here the CDR3 DNA reads TGTGCCAGCAGTCCAGACAGGGGCGACGAGCAGTACTTC. It encodes CASSPDRGDEQYF.

The genes are TRBV5-1 and TRBJ2-4; the D gene is possibly TRBD1 (6 bases). The length of the CDR3 is 15 residues. Trimming shortened V by 5 bases and J by 0 bases, and 12 bases separated the two germline ends. Germline CDR1 and CDR2: SGHRS and YFSETQ. DNA of the CDR3: TGCGCCAGCAGTTTAACAGGGCTAGCCAAAAACATTCAGTACTTC. This gives the protein CASSLTGLAKNIQYF. Full variable domain (outside the CDR3, taken from reference TRBV5-1 and TRBJ2-4): KAGVTQTPRYLIKTRGQQVTLSCSPISGHRSVSWYQQTPGQGLQFLFEYFSETQRNKGNFPGRFSGRQFSNSRSEMNVSTLELGDSALYLCASSLTGLAKNIQYFGAGTRLSVL.

The chain is built from TRBV4-1 and TRBJ2-5, with 9 bases aligning to TRBD1. Germline V gene data show CDR1 as MGHRA and CDR2 as YSYEKL. The CDR3 runs 14 residues. After removal of 0 bases from V and 5 bases from J, the junction contained 1 base not matched to a gene. The CDR3 sequence is CASSQEDRGETQYF. The CDR3 DNA follows: TGCGCCAGCAGCCAAGAGGACAGGGGTGAGACCCAGTACTTC.

The chain couples TRBV6-1 to TRBJ2-1; the D gene could be TRBD1 or TRBD2 (5 bases each). V was pared by 0 bases and J by 4 bases, with 13 bases between. CDR1 and CDR2 from the germline V gene are MNHNS and SASEGT. The CDR3 spans 16 residues. The CDR3 nucleotides read TGTGCCAGCAGTGAAGCAGGGACCAGAGCATACAATGAGCAGTTCTTC. It encodes CASSEAGTRAYNEQFF.

This clone has more than one count but fewer than ten. The chain is built from TRBV7-9 and TRBJ1-1; D is undetermined. Between the trimmed V and J ends, which lost 5 bases and 10 bases, there was a span of 17 bases. Germline CDR1 is SEHNR and CDR2 is FQNEAQ (reference sequence). CDR3 size: 13 residues. The CDR3 coding sequence is TGTGCCAGCAGCCGGGAGCCCGCTAGGGTAGCTTTCTTT. Its translation is CASSREPARVAFF.

This clone was seen a few times. The chain carries TRBV7-9 and TRBJ2-5, with D unresolved. Germline values: CDR1 SEHNR, CDR2 FQNEAQ (reference sequence). The CDR3 has 14 amino acids. V lost 4 bases and J lost 0, with 9 bases in between. The CDR3, as DNA: TGTGCCAGCAGCTCCATTCGGTACCAAGAGACCCAGTACTTC. Amino acid sequence: CASSSIRYQETQYF.

The genes are TRBV30 and TRBJ1-2; the D is unclear. Looked up from germline, CDR1 is GTSNPN and CDR2 is SVGIG (reference sequence). V lost 5 bases and J lost 6, with 13 bases in between. This CDR3 contains 12 residues. CDR3 sequence (DNA): TGTGCCTGGCAGTGGACGGGGAATGGCTACACCTTC. It encodes CAWQWTGNGYTF.

The V gene is TRBV5-1, the J gene TRBJ2-5; unclear D gene. The CDR3 is 13 residues long. V was clipped by 5 bases and J by 4 bases, with 12 bases between them. From germline, CDR1 is SGHRS and CDR2 YFSETQ. The CDR3 bases are TGCGCCAGCAGTCCCTCGGTCGGAGAGACCCAGTACTTC. The encoded protein is CASSPSVGETQYF. Combining the CDR3 with reference TRBV5-1 and TRBJ2-5 gives the whole variable domain KAGVTQTPRYLIKTRGQQVTLSCSPISGHRSVSWYQQTPGQGLQFLFEYFSETQRNKGNFPGRFSGRQFSNSRSEMNVSTLELGDSALYLCASSPSVGETQYFGPGTRLLVL.

This chain joins TRBV5-6 and TRBJ2-5; 7 bases are a match to TRBD1. CDR1 and CDR2 from the germline V gene are SGHDT and YYEEEE. The CDR3 spans 13 residues. V dropped 7 bases and J dropped 5; count of bases not matched to a gene: 8. The CDR3 loop is CASHRDSSETQYF. CDR3 coding DNA: TGTGCCAGCCACAGGGACAGTTCGGAGACCCAGTACTTC.

This clone was observed a handful of times. This chain uses TRBV7-3 with TRBJ2-1, with unresolved D. Per the germline V gene, CDR1 is SGHTA and CDR2 is FQGTGA. The CDR3 spans 13 residues. The V gene lost 4 bases and the J gene lost 10 bases, with 14 bases spanning the gap. CDR3 nucleotides: TGTGCCAGCAGCTCCATCGTAACGAGAGAGCAGTTCTTC. Translating gives CASSSIVTREQFF.

This chain connects TRBV11-1 to TRBJ1-1; D may be TRBD1 (6 bases). Germline V gene lookup returns CDR1 SGHAT and CDR2 FQDESV (reference sequence). The length of the CDR3 is 15 residues. Trimming cost V 1 base and J 0 bases, with 9 bases left between them. The CDR3 sequence is CASSLGGAMNTEAFF. The CDR3, as DNA: TGTGCCAGCAGCTTAGGGGGGGCGATGAACACTGAAGCTTTCTTT.

This clone was counted once. J is TRBJ2-1 and V is TRBV6-6; 10 positions match TRBD2. This CDR3 region has 15 residues. V shed 3 bases and J 5 bases; nucleotides not matched to a gene: 4. Germline loops: CDR1 MNHNY, CDR2 SVGAGI (reference sequence). CDR3 DNA: TGTGCCAGCAGTTATGAAACTAGCGGGGACAATGAGCAGTTCTTC. The encoded protein is CASSYETSGDNEQFF.

This clone was seen a handful of times. J is TRBJ2-7 and V is TRBV29-1; no clear D gene. The CDR3 runs 13 residues. Germline V gene sequence: CDR1 SQVTM, CDR2 ANQGSEA. V lost 4 bases and J lost 0, with 10 bases in between. The CDR3: CSVADRGSYEQYF. CDR3 DNA: TGCAGCGTTGCGGACCGAGGCTCCTACGAGCAGTACTTC.

This clone was picked up a small number of times. V usage is TRBV29-1 and J usage is TRBJ2-1, with 11 positions matching TRBD2. The CDR3 contains 14 residues. Trimming took 7 bases from V and 3 from J; bases not matched to a gene: 5. Germline V gene sequence: CDR1 SQVTM, CDR2 ANQGSEA. The CDR3 here is CSGGLAGGYNEQFF. The CDR3, as DNA: TGCAGCGGCGGTCTAGCGGGAGGCTACAATGAGCAGTTCTTC.

The genes are TRBV29-1 and TRBJ2-3; D is unclear. V lost 4 bases to trimming and J lost 1 base, with 18 bases between them. The length of the CDR3 is 16 residues. Germline lookup yields CDR1 SQVTM and CDR2 ANQGSEA. CDR3 sequence reads: CSVGGWAPAGTDTQYF. The CDR3 bases are TGCAGCGTTGGAGGTTGGGCTCCAGCAGGCACAGATACGCAGTATTTT.

The V gene is TRBV28, the J gene TRBJ2-1; no firm D call. V was cut by 6 bases and J by 4 bases, with 13 bases left in between. The CDR3 is made up of 14 amino acids. Germline loops: CDR1 MDHEN, CDR2 SYDVKM. CDR3 bases: TGTGCCAGCAGCCTTCCTAAAGCATACAATGAGCAGTTCTTC. Its protein is CASSLPKAYNEQFF.

This clone was detected only a few times. The rearrangement uses TRBV29-1 and TRBJ2-7; 9 bases map to TRBD1. The CDR3 sequence is 13 residues long. The germline V gene encodes CDR1 SQVTM and CDR2 ANQGSEA. V trimming: 6 bases; J trimming: 4 bases; junction bases outside the gene matches: 7. The CDR3 coding sequence is TGCAGCGTCAAAGCCGGGACAGGGTACGAGCAGTACTTC. Amino acids: CSVKAGTGYEQYF.

The DNA of the CDR3 is TGCGCCAGCAGACACAATTCTCGAGCTAACTATGGCTACACCTTC. This encodes CASRHNSRANYGYTF. V is TRBV23-1 and J is TRBJ1-2; D gene uncertain. TRBV23-1 has ORF status, its function being uncertain. Trimming left V 6 bases short and J 0 bases short, with 14 bases between. CDR3 length equals 15 residues.

In the case of this clone: At one end the junction does not follow the germline gene, possibly because of a read error. This rearrangement joins TRBV9 to TRBJ2-7; D remains unclear. This CDR3 contains 14 residues. Germline-derived CDR1 and CDR2 are SGDLS and YYNGEE. The CDR3 sequence: CAGSSAPSSYEQYF. DNA for the CDR3: TGTGCCGGCAGCTCCGCCCCTAGCTCCTACGAGCAGTACTTC.